Given below is one T cell receptor (beta chain) in context. Its antigen is not yet known. The sample holds no much larger clone one base away, and base qualities are not on file. The data originate from a study of cytomegalovirus exposure and HLA in healthy donors (dated by TCRdb to the late 2010s). About the investigation overall: According to an earlier analysis of around 600 of the donors, about 180 million T cells yielded 90 million to 140 million unique TCR beta sequences and approximately 280 Gb of sequence data. A separate validation cohort of 100 to 150 different subjects was used in addition to the roughly 720-subject first cohort. Of the approximately 400 genotyped donors, over 65% fell in the genetic ancestry cluster associated with self-reported Caucasian donors. A later analysis re-examined previously published TCR beta repertoires from over 500 donors and added high-resolution HLA genotyping to investigate patterns of TCR occurrence. Because of strong linkage in the cohort, a few DR-DQ haplotypes were treated as single units for association and clustering. The study used immunosequencing to profile the T cell repertoires of some 600 subjects and linked those repertoires to cytomegalovirus serostatus. Every repertoire in the discovery cohort had been generated on one and the same sequencing platform. HLA typing covered class I and class II loci at four-digit resolution. The study aimed to test whether signatures of past pathogen exposure could be identified by cataloging public T cell receptors. To decide whether each TCR beta V gene segment behaved as functional or pseudogenic, an earlier analysis of some 600 of the donors relied on high-throughput TCR beta sequencing. A later genetic analysis used genome-wide SNP genotypes for about 65% of the roughly 700 donors, treating that subset as a discovery cohort. An early release that covered more than 550 HLA-typed donors contained approximately 300 gigabases of sequencing data and about 84 million unique TCR sequences. Donor age, sex, ethnicity and CMV serostatus were compiled alongside the repertoire data. Typing coverage differed by locus: A, B, C, DRB1 and DQB1 were typed in about 620-630 donors, DQA1 in approximately 520, DPA1 in 600 to 610, and DPB1 in 472. Across under 500 genotyped donors of the cohort, an average of roughly 250,000 unique TCR beta nucleotide sequences per donor were sequenced, and roughly a sixth of those sequences were non-productive. Rather than drawing on any new phenotypic data, the later analysis identified candidate immune exposures from TCR beta sequences and the way those sequences occurred across donors. High-throughput TCR immunosequencing, statistical association of individual TCRs with disease status, and machine learning were combined to predict cytomegalovirus infection status.

Results and caveats for the whole study, not just this receptor: According to a later analysis, most CMV-associated TCR beta chains appeared to be HLA-restricted, and the HLA associations seemed to be driven largely by CMV exposure. A later analysis associated about 18,000 TCR beta sequences with specific HLA alleles at a false discovery rate of 0.05. A further reported finding was that TCR beta sequences accurately predicted the HLA-A and HLA-B alleles for most subjects in the first cohort. Because counts were too low, about 15 rarely observed V segments, including chromosome 9 orphons, were left out of the earlier analysis of approximately 500 of the donors. A few of the identified cytomegalovirus-associated TCR beta chains were confirmed in vitro to be specific for cytomegalovirus antigens. A cluster of highly shared sequence variants was judged likely to represent a technical artifact of the sequencing pipeline. Most TCR sequences were seen in very few donors, while some public TCRs were found in many individuals. In a later genetic analysis, fewer N-insertions in productive TCRs were reported among donors in an Asian-associated ancestry cluster than the approximately 670-donor mean. When HLA alleles, especially DR and DQ, strongly co-occurred, attributing TCR associations to individual alleles was difficult. The presence/absence analyses assumed that sequencing depth was roughly uniform across donors, and that assumption may not be true. Compared with equally common non-associated chains, HLA-associated TCR beta chains in a later analysis were more clonally expanded and had lower generation probabilities. In a later analysis, TCR association rates were found to vary across HLA loci, with the most associated TCRs seen for DRB1 alleles and the fewest for HLA-C alleles. The study gave a list of about 150 TCR beta chains associated with cytomegalovirus. An earlier analysis of approximately 570 of the donors showed that most TCR beta V segments appeared in productive rearrangements either about 87% or about 30% of the time, which broadly matched IMGT annotations. Correlated functional status among segregating V segments might reflect linkage disequilibrium, but an unknown experimental factor could not be ruled out. An association between a missense DCLRE1C variant and V-gene and J-gene trimming of TCR beta chains was found in a later genetic analysis and replicated in an independent cohort. The only immune exposure information available for the cohort was CMV serostatus. This cohort had only TCR beta chains sequenced, and the lack of alpha or paired-chain data limited which features could be detected. Because some donors lacked HLA typing at each locus, the association tests relied only on the typed subset. A later analysis reported that several top co-occurrence clusters appeared linked to parvovirus B19, influenza, CMV and Epstein-Barr virus. The authors suggested that the approach could potentially be extended to other disease states and immunological phenotypes. In both the original and validation cohorts, the classifier was reported to diagnose cytomegalovirus status with high specificity and sensitivity.

Library construction relied on the immunoSEQ multiplex PCR assay. A mixture of 60 forward primers for TCR Vbeta segments and 13 reverse primers for TCR Jbeta segments was used in the multiplex PCR. A multiplex PCR assay on genomic DNA amplified the CDR3 region of rearranged TCR beta genes. The Illumina HiSeq System was used to sequence the amplified TCR beta libraries as 87-base-pair reads. On the authors' methods: A later analysis tallied roughly 76 million unique TCR beta chains across the 666 repertoires, and about 10 million of those chains were shared by two or more donors. Raw reads were error-corrected and collapsed into unique sequences with a nearest-neighbor algorithm that merged closely related sequences to remove PCR and sequencing errors. Alignment of CDR3 sequences to IMGT reference sequences was used to assign V, D and J gene segments. For a sequence to be retained, a match of at least six nucleotides was required to both a V gene segment and a J gene segment. A rearrangement counted as productive if the CDR3 had no stop codons and remained in frame with V and J, and every other rearrangement counted as non-productive. Following IMGT convention, CDR3 was defined as the stretch from the second conserved V-encoded cysteine to the conserved J-encoded phenylalanine. The earlier analysis of about 610 of the donors excluded any sequence lacking an unambiguous match to a single V gene segment. In an earlier analysis of several hundred of the donors, a V segment was called functional when productive rearrangements were above 56.7%, and segregating when the standard deviation between donors exceeded 5%. A statistical classification framework was built to diagnose cytomegalovirus status from the catalog of TCR beta chain sequences. In a later analysis, TCR nucleotide sequences were compared against IMGT/GENE-DB human TR gene sequences so that V and J genes could be assigned. Using the TCRdist pipeline, a later analysis assigned CDR3 sequences along with most-parsimonious VDJ recombination scenarios. In a later analysis, each TCR beta chain was defined by its CDR3 amino acid sequence together with its V-gene family, and reads lacking a unique V-gene family were excluded. To address suspected cross-contamination and a sequencing artifact, a later analysis removed a few hundred highly shared, low-generation-probability nucleotide sequences. In a later analysis, a clonal expansion index for each public chain was calculated from normalized within-repertoire ranks of inferred template counts. Generation probabilities in a later analysis came from a VDJ recombination model fitted to out-of-frame rearrangements, and those results were checked against IGoR. A later analysis scored TCR-TCR, TCR-HLA and TCR-CMV co-occurrence with hypergeometric tests, applying a repertoire-size bias correction to TCR pairs. A later analysis estimated false discovery rates by permuting HLA or CMV assignments 20 times. In a later analysis, co-occurring TCRs were grouped with DBSCAN, and TCRdist sequence similarity was added when clustering was performed within HLA-allele-positive subsets. Repertoires with fewer than 30,000 or more than 120,000 public chains were left out of co-occurrence clustering, as were about 5 repertoires with anomalous nucleotide sharing. The table comes from immuneACCESS by way of TCRdb, which keeps in-frame sequences with V and J called. Part of the clones is missing from these tables; in studies checked, under half for an unresolved V gene and the rest for unknown reasons. Clone size and the V and J calls come from that table; the DNA yielded D and trimming. This sample has about 63,000 clones in its table, and 70% to 85% of those were observed once. The ten largest clonotypes hold less than 3.5% of the sample.

The cohort comprised several hundred healthy bone marrow donors. At the time of sampling, all cohort members were nominally healthy, though unrecorded immune exposures were likely present. The donor was CMV seronegative and belonged to the group of around 400 seronegative cohort members. A peripheral blood sample was collected from each donor, and TCR beta sequencing was performed on peripheral blood mononuclear cells. Genomic DNA was extracted from the blood cell samples with the Qiagen DNeasy Blood Extraction Kit. The specimen was PBMCs. The sequence came from a woman aged 30 to 39 in good health and CMV-seronegative.

The nucleotides read TGTGCCAGCACCGAGCGGGAGGGCCCAGATACGCAGTATTTT. The encoded protein is CASTEREGPDTQYF. The V and J segments used are TRBV6-1 and TRBJ2-3; 10 nucleotides in the junction match TRBD2. From the cysteine through the phenylalanine, the CDR3 covers 14 amino acids. This entry keeps only the CDR3 DNA: 42 bases, framed from base 1. At the junction V is shortened by 7 bases and J by 4 bases; bases outside the gene matches: 5. The germline V gene supplies CDR1 MNHNS and CDR2 SASEGT.